This T cell receptor beta chain was recovered during a study of blood T cell repertoires in COVID-19. About the study: Some COVID-19 samples were acute and others convalescent; all came from the United States, Italy and Spain.

CDR1 SGHRS and CDR2 YFSETQ come from the germline V gene. V gave up 5 bases and J gave up 9 bases; unmatched junction bases: 4. The CDR3 spans 14 residues. The data were produced by immunoSEQ multiplex PCR, yet TCRdb's version contains in-frame clones alone and is incomplete. The table lists 300,000 or so clones, about 87% of them singletons. The chain has TRBV5-1 and TRBJ2-1; 14 nucleotides line up with TRBD2. The sequencing input was peripheral blood. The origin of this receptor is a woman aged 50 to 60 who had recovered from COVID-19. This CDR3 is CASRGLAGDGEQFF. The CDR3 bases are TGCGCCAGCAGGGGACTAGCGGGAGACGGTGAGCAGTTCTTC.